The clone carrying this T cell receptor beta chain was seen more than once but under ten times. Unique molecular identifiers were incorporated during preparation of the TCRbeta library. TCRdb analysed the PCR reads with MiXCR anew, one entry per CDR3 protein. The sample records about 900,000 distinct CDR3 sequences, about 26% being singletons. The data were obtained in a study of T-cell reconstitution after alpha-beta-depleted transplantation in children. The germline V gene encodes CDR1 SGHRS and CDR2 YFSETQ. There are 15 residues in the CDR3. V lost 5 bases and J 5 bases, leaving 20 bases between the germline ends.

Sequenced here: PBMCs, mostly from graft donor cells, sampled 360 days after TCRalphabeta/CD19-depleted stem cell transplant. The chain carries TRBV5-1 and TRBJ2-7; weak D call: TRBD1 (5 bases). This receptor was obtained from a boy in the first two years of life who had a stem cell transplant for SCID, so the T cells may come from the graft donor. CDR3 sequence reads: CASRRQSLDPNEQYF. CDR3 sequence (DNA): TGCGCCAGCAGAAGACAGAGCCTAGATCCGAACGAGCAGTACTTC.